Below, 23 T cell receptor beta chains from the same sample are listed, as sequenced in a study of technical replicates of blood from a few donors. Using immunoSEQ multiplex PCR, the repertoire was profiled, and TCRdb retains in-frame clones only, with some absent. The data contain approximately 73,000 clones, just under 95% of them singletons. Input material: T cells isolated from PBMCs. The source of these receptors is a human donor in good health.

The V call is TRBV10-3, the J call TRBJ1-5, with 7 bases fitting TRBD1. Germline V gives CDR1 ENHRY, CDR2 SYGVKD. This CDR3 region has 13 residues. With V trimmed by 5 bases and J by 5 bases, 3 bases remained unmatched. The CDR3, as DNA: TGTGCCATCAGTAAAGACAGGGATCAGCCCCAGCATTTT. Translated: CAISKDRDQPQHF.

This chain uses TRBV28 with TRBJ1-2; TRBD1 might be the D (6 bases). The germline CDR1 and CDR2 sequences are MDHEN and SYDVKM. The CDR3 totals 13 residues. V was clipped by 10 bases and J by 4 bases, with 16 bases between them. The CDR3 is CAISRRGGYGYTF. The CDR3 region has the DNA TGTGCCATCTCGAGAAGGGGGGGCTATGGCTACACCTTC.

J is TRBJ1-4 and V is TRBV7-9; possible D gene TRBD1, 6 bases. The CDR3 has 15 residues. Germline loops: CDR1 SEHNR, CDR2 FQNEAQ (reference sequence). The V end lost 5 bases, the J end lost 3 bases, and 13 bases lay between the germline ends. The CDR3 region is CASSPNGQSNEKLFF. The DNA of the CDR3 is TGTGCCAGCAGCCCCAACGGACAGTCTAATGAAAAACTGTTTTTT.

This chain connects TRBV5-1 to TRBJ1-4; D call uncertain. The CDR3 extends over 14 amino acids. The germline CDR1 and CDR2 sequences are SGHRS and YFSETQ. V lost 5 bases, J lost 0 bases, and 8 bases lay in between. The CDR3 sequence is CASRPQATNEKLFF. Written as DNA, the CDR3 is TGCGCCAGCAGACCCCAGGCAACTAATGAAAAACTGTTTTTT.

This chain connects TRBV28 to TRBJ1-1; the D gene is possibly TRBD1 (5 bases). Trimming stripped 8 bases from V and 5 bases from J, with 18 bases between. The CDR3 runs to 14 residues. CDR1 and CDR2 (germline): MDHEN, SYDVKM. Here the CDR3 reads CASSLVRGGTEAFF. The CDR3 DNA reads as TGTGCCAGCTCTCTCGTTAGGGGAGGTACTGAAGCTTTCTTT.

The rearrangement links TRBV4-1 to TRBJ1-2, with D possibly being TRBD1 (5 bases). The CDR3 extends over 14 amino acids. Trimming removed 3 bases at V and 5 bases at J, with 13 bases between. Germline CDR1 reads MGHRA; CDR2 reads YSYEKL. In DNA, the CDR3 is TGCGCCAGCAGCCAGTCCGGGACTGTTTATGGCTACACCTTC. Translation: CASSQSGTVYGYTF.

J is TRBJ2-2 and V is TRBV11-3; 9 nucleotides line up with TRBD1. CDR1 and CDR2 from the germline V gene are SGHNT and YENEEA. The CDR3 covers 14 residues. V lost 4 bases, J lost 8 bases, and 5 bases stayed unmatched. CDR3 in DNA: TGTGCCAGCAGCTCCGGACAGGGGAGGGGGGAGCTGTTTTTT. Residues: CASSSGQGRGELFF.

V is TRBV5-1 and J is TRBJ2-7, with 7 bases identical to TRBD1. The CDR3 is 15 amino acids. The junction had 6 bases not matched to a gene; V was cut back by 3 bases and J by 0 bases. CDR1 and CDR2 (germline): SGHRS, YFSETQ. The DNA of the CDR3 is TGCGCCAGCAGCTCAGCACCAGGGGGCTCCTACGAGCAGTACTTC. Translated, it gives CASSSAPGGSYEQYF.

V gene TRBV7-8 combines with J gene TRBJ2-7; D might be TRBD2 (6 bases). The germline V and J ends were trimmed by 0 bases and 4 bases, with 10 bases remaining between them. This CDR3 has 14 amino acids. Germline lookup yields CDR1 SGHVS and CDR2 FQNEAQ. CDR3 protein: CASSLAAGRYEQYF. The DNA of the CDR3 is TGTGCCAGCAGCTTAGCGGCCGGGAGATACGAGCAGTACTTC. Variable domain in full (rest from reference TRBV7-8 and TRBJ2-7): GAGVSQSPRYKVAKRGQDVALRCDPISGHVSLFWYQQALGQGPEFLTYFQNEAQLDKSGLPSDRFFAERPEGSVSTLKIQRTQQEDSAVYLCASSLAAGRYEQYFGPGTRLTVT.

Concerning this clone: One junction end disagrees with the germline gene, perhaps due to a read error. The chain recombines TRBV7-7 with TRBJ2-5; 12 bases line up with TRBD2. Germline V gene lookup returns CDR1 SSHAT and CDR2 FNYEAQ (reference sequence). CDR3 size: 14 residues. As DNA, the CDR3 is TGTGCTAGCAGCTTGACTAGCGGGGGTGAGACCCAGTACTTC. This translates into CASSLTSGGETQYF.

This chain joins TRBV5-4 and TRBJ2-6; D gene uncertain. Germline V gene lookup returns CDR1 SGHNT and CDR2 YYREEE (reference sequence). Trimming removed 0 bases at V and 3 bases at J, with 7 bases between. This CDR3 contains 15 residues. The CDR3: CASSLARYGANVLTF. The CDR3, as DNA: TGTGCCAGCAGCTTGGCCAGGTATGGGGCCAACGTCCTGACTTTC.

This clone was found a few times. The chain is built from TRBV4-1 and TRBJ2-3, with 10 positions matching TRBD2. With V trimmed by 5 bases and J by 2 bases, 7 bases remained unmatched. There are 16 residues in the CDR3. The V gene's germline CDR1 is MGHRA and CDR2 YSYEKL. CDR3 nucleotides: TGCGCCAGCAGCTTCGGACTAGCGGCGGTCACAGATACGCAGTATTTT. Its protein is CASSFGLAAVTDTQYF.

The J gene is TRBJ1-1, the V gene TRBV5-1; D possibly corresponds to TRBD1 (6 bases). CDR3 length equals 15 residues. The ends were cut back, 2 bases at V and 3 bases at J, with 14 bases in the middle. The germline CDR1 and CDR2 sequences are SGHRS and YFSETQ. The CDR3 protein is CASSLRRQADTEAFF. CDR3 DNA: TGCGCCAGCAGCTTAAGGCGACAGGCCGACACTGAAGCTTTCTTT. The entire variable domain, with the rest obtained from reference TRBV5-1 and TRBJ1-1, is as follows: KAGVTQTPRYLIKTRGQQVTLSCSPISGHRSVSWYQQTPGQGLQFLFEYFSETQRNKGNFPGRFSGRQFSNSRSEMNVSTLELGDSALYLCASSLRRQADTEAFFGQGTRLTVV.

V usage is TRBV28 and J usage is TRBJ1-5, with 7 bases that match TRBD1. CDR1 is MDHEN and CDR2 is SYDVKM in the germline V gene. The CDR3 is made up of 14 amino acids. The J segment lost 11 bases and the V segment lost 8 bases, leaving 15 bases of the junction unmatched. The DNA of the CDR3 is TGTGCCAGCTATACCTCATCGACAGGGCGAGCCCAGCATTTT. Translation: CASYTSSTGRAQHF. The full variable domain, with the rest looked up from reference TRBV28 and TRBJ1-5, is DVKVTQSSRYLVKRTGEKVFLECVQDMDHENMFWYRQDPGLGLRLIYFSYDVKMKEKGDIPEGYSVSREKKERFSLILESASTNQTSMYLCASYTSSTGRAQHFGDGTRLSIL.

This chain links TRBV10-2 with TRBJ1-1; D remains unclear. The germline CDR1 and CDR2 sequences are WSHSY and SAAADI. The V end was cut by 7 bases, the J end by 1 base, with 10 bases between. The CDR3 is 13 amino acids. This chain's CDR3 is CASTSRENTEAFF. The CDR3, as DNA: TGCGCCAGCACGAGCCGGGAGAACACTGAAGCTTTCTTT.

This chain links TRBV10-2 with TRBJ2-7; 12 nucleotides agree with TRBD1. Trimming removed 6 bases from V and 4 bases from J; junction bases left unmatched: 4. The CDR3 is 14 amino acids. Germline values: CDR1 WSHSY, CDR2 SAAADI. CDR3 amino acids: CASRPGQGAYEQYF. CDR3 nucleotide sequence: TGCGCCAGCAGACCGGGACAGGGGGCGTACGAGCAGTACTTC.

The chain uses TRBV9 and TRBJ2-7; 10 nucleotides line up with TRBD1. The V gene end was trimmed by 4 bases and the J gene end by 4 bases; junction bases not matched to a gene: 8. CDR1 is SGDLS, CDR2 YYNGEE, per germline. The CDR3 contains 15 residues. The CDR3 loop is CASSPTAGQGYEQYF. The CDR3 nucleotides read TGTGCCAGCAGCCCTACCGCGGGACAGGGGTACGAGCAGTACTTC.

This sequence joins TRBV10-1 and TRBJ1-1; tentative D call: TRBD1 (5 bases). Trimming shortened V by 1 base and J by 1 base, and 13 bases separated the two germline ends. CDR3 size: 16 residues. The germline gives CDR1 WNHNN, CDR2 SYGVQD (reference sequence). The CDR3: CASSEFLATGNTEAFF. The CDR3 region has the DNA TGCGCCAGCAGTGAGTTTTTAGCTACAGGGAACACTGAAGCTTTCTTT.

The chain employs TRBV29-1 and TRBJ2-3, with TRBD2 matching over 12 bases. Germline CDR1 and CDR2: SQVTM and ANQGSEA. The CDR3 is 15 amino acids. V was clipped by 1 base and J by 9 bases; unmatched bases: 8. Here the CDR3 reads CSVEGRTSGAPTQYF. The CDR3 DNA reads as TGCAGCGTTGAAGGTCGGACTAGCGGGGCGCCAACGCAGTATTTT.

The genes are TRBV11-3 and TRBJ2-3; 15 positions agree with TRBD2. Germline V CDR1 and CDR2: SGHNT, YENEEA. Germline trimming cut 0 bases from V and 3 bases from J; bases unmatched to any gene: 7. The CDR3 is 19 amino acids. The CDR3 region is CASSLDLGLAGGGTDTQYF. The CDR3 region has the DNA TGTGCCAGCAGCTTAGATCTGGGACTAGCGGGGGGAGGGACAGATACGCAGTATTTT.

J is TRBJ2-7 and V is TRBV6-5; a weak D match, TRBD2 (5 bases). Trimming removed 2 bases from V and 1 base from J, with 6 bases in between. CDR3 size: 13 residues. CDR1 MNHEY and CDR2 SVGAGI come from the germline V gene. The CDR3 is CASSYRGSYEQYF. The CDR3 DNA is TGTGCCAGCAGTTACCGAGGGTCCTACGAGCAGTACTTC.

The chain employs TRBV4-1 and TRBJ2-7; 15 bases agree with TRBD2. With 3 bases clipped from V and 3 bases from J, the junction kept 9 bases outside the gene matches. CDR3 size: 18 residues. CDR1 is MGHRA and CDR2 is YSYEKL in the germline V gene. The CDR3 coding sequence is TGCGCCAGCAGCCAGATAATCGGACTAGCGGGAGGGAGCTACGAGCAGTACTTC. This codes for CASSQIIGLAGGSYEQYF.

The chain uses TRBV30 and TRBJ1-6; D unclear. This CDR3 is built from 13 residues. Trimming pared 1 base from V and 5 bases from J, leaving 6 bases between. CDR1 is GTSNPN and CDR2 is SVGIG in the germline V gene (reference sequence). The CDR3 reads CAWSGRDNSPLHF. The CDR3 nucleotides are TGTGCCTGGAGTGGGCGGGATAATTCACCCCTCCACTTT.